The T cell receptor beta chain described here comes from a study of cytomegalovirus exposure and HLA in healthy donors. Overall study findings and caveats: Highest at DRB1 and lowest at HLA-C, TCR association rates differed among HLA loci in a later analysis.

There were likely unrecorded immune exposures, though donors were nominally healthy when sampled. A remark on this clone: The antigen remains undetermined.

Germline CDR1 and CDR2: GTSNPN and SVGIG (reference sequence). The CDR3 consists of 13 residues. V was clipped by 4 bases and J by 7 bases, with 13 bases between them. PCR used 60 Vbeta primers and 13 Jbeta primers. In the original processing: In a later analysis, the count reached 75 million to 90 million unique TCR beta chains, with roughly 9.9 million shared. Method: immunoSEQ multiplex PCR; TCRdb's copy keeps in-frame clones and lacks some. The V and J calls and clone size are taken from that table; D and trimming were inferred from the DNA. The repertoire holds more than 100,000 clones, with 77% as singletons.

The source material was PBMCs. The receptor was derived from a human donor in good health. The V gene is TRBV30, the J gene TRBJ1-4; D remains ambiguous. The DNA of the CDR3 is TGTGCCTGGAAGTGGTCAGGAGGTGAAAAACTGTTTTTT. Translating it yields CAWKWSGGEKLFF.